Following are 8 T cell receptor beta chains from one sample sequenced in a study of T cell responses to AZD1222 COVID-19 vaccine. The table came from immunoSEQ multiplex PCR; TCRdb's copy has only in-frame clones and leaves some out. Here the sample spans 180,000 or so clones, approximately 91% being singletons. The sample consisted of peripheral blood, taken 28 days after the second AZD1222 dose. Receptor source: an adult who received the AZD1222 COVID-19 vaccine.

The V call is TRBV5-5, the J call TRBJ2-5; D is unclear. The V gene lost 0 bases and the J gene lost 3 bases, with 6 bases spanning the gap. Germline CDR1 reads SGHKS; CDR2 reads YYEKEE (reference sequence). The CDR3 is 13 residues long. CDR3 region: CASSLDGEETQYF. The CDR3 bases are TGTGCCAGCAGCTTGGATGGTGAAGAGACCCAGTACTTC.

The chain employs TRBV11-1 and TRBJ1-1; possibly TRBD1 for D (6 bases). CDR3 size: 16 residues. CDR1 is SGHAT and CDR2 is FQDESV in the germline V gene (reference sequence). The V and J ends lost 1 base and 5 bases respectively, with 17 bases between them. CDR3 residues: CASSLGALQGRTEAFF. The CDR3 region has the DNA TGTGCCAGCAGCTTAGGAGCACTTCAGGGGAGGACTGAAGCTTTCTTT.

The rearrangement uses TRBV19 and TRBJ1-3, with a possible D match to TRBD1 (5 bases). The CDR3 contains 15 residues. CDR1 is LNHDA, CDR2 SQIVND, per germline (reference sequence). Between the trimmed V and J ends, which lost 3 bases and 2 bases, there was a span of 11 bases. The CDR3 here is CASSIVGATGNTIYF. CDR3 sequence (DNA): TGTGCCAGTAGTATTGTAGGGGCCACTGGAAACACCATATATTTT.

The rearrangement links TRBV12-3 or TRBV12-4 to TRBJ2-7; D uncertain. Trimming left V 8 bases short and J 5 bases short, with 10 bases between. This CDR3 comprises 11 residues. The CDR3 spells CASGHFHEQYF. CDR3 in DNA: TGTGCCAGCGGCCATTTTCACGAGCAGTACTTC.

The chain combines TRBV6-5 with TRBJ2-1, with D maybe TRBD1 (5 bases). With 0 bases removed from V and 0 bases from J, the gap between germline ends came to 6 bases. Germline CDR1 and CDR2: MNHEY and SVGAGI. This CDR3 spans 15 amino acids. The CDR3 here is CASSYSTVSYNEQFF. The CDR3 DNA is TGTGCCAGCAGTTACTCGACAGTCTCCTACAATGAGCAGTTCTTC.

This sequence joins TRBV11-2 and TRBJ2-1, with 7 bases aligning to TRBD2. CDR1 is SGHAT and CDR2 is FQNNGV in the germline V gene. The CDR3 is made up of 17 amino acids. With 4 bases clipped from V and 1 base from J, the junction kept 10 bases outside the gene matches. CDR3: CASSSPPLAESYNEQFF. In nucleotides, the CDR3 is TGTGCCAGCAGCTCCCCCCCCCTAGCGGAATCCTACAATGAGCAGTTCTTC. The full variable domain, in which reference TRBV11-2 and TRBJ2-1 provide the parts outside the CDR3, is EAGVAQSPRYKIIEKRQSVAFWCNPISGHATLYWYQQILGQGPKLLIQFQNNGVVDDSQLPKDRFSAERLKGVDSTLKIQPAKLEDSAVYLCASSSPPLAESYNEQFFGPGTRLTVL.

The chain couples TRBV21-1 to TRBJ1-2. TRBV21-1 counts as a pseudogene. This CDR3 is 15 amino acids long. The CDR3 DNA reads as TGTGCCAGCAGCCCCTCGGGGAAGACCCTCTATGGCTACACCTTC. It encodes CASSPSGKTLYGYTF.

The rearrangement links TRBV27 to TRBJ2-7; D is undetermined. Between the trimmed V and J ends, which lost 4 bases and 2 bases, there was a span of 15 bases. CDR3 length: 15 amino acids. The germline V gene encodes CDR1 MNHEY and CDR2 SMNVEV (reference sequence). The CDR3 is CASSSLTEPPYEQYF. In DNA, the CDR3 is TGTGCCAGCAGTTCCCTGACCGAACCCCCCTACGAGCAGTACTTC.